This T cell receptor beta chain is drawn from a study of vaccination and CD4 T cells after COVID-19. Findings and caveats of the study: Median SARS-CoV-2-reactive clonotype numbers rose nonsignificantly, roughly 21 to 38.

Sequenced with the Oncomine TCR Beta short-read assay was DNA taken from cultured CD4+ T cells. TCRdb reanalysed the PCR reads using MiXCR and keeps one entry per CDR3 protein. The sample carries fewer than 30,000 distinct CDR3 sequences, about two thirds recorded once. The treatment here: roughly 11-day PBMC culture with coronavirus spike peptide pools or control peptides (ViraFEST assay). Notes on this clonotype: Its antigen is still unknown.

This CDR3 region has 15 residues. CDR1 KGHDR and CDR2 SFDVKD come from the germline V gene. Trimming cost V 9 bases and J 3 bases; bases outside gene matches: 9. Sequenced here: CD4+ T cells from blood, cultured in vitro, sampled after SARS-CoV-2 vaccination. The receptor's source is a human donor who received a COVID-19 vaccine. The chain carries TRBV24-1 and TRBJ2-3; 9 positions agree with TRBD1. CDR3 coding DNA: TGTGCCACCGGGACAGGGATGGAAACAACAGATACGCAGTATTTT. This codes for CATGTGMETTDTQYF.